This is a list of T cell receptor beta chains from one sample in a study of blood T cells in healthy people across ages. Each CDR3 protein gets one entry after TCRdb re-called the 5' RACE reads with MiXCR. The repertoire consists of about 1.5 million distinct CDR3 sequences, with roughly 43% occurring once and the leading ten covering just over 4%. Sequences were obtained from blood. The receptors shown here come from a woman aged 18 to 35 in good health. Both conserved end residues are part of each CDR3. A D gene is named only where the DNA matches it firmly. Some rows have no size entry. The others give once, few or many, or a class for an expanded clone.

clone_size j_call v_call d_call cdr3_aa cdr3_nt
- TRBJ1-1 TRBV6-2/TRBV6-3 - CASRTTGDTEAFF TGTGCCAGCAGAACTACAGGAGACACTGAAGCTTTCTTT
- TRBJ1-1 TRBV27 - CASSSLTAYEAFF TGTGCCAGCAGTTCGCTCACAGCTTATGAAGCTTTCTTT
few TRBJ2-7 TRBV6-5 TRBD1 CASSYSTGQGITYEQYF TGTGCCAGCAGTTACTCGACGGGACAGGGAATTACCTACGAGCAGTACTTC
- TRBJ2-7 TRBV9 - CASSVARTNPVCEQYF TGTGCCAGCAGCGTAGCTCGGACAAATCCCGTCTGCGAGCAGTACTTC
- TRBJ2-5 TRBV3-1 - CTSSLGETQYF TGTACCAGCAGCCTCGGGGAGACCCAGTACTTC
- TRBJ1-4 TRBV29-1 TRBD1 CSATGTGPYEKLFF TGCAGCGCCACAGGGACAGGGCCGTATGAAAAACTGTTTTTT
- TRBJ2-1 TRBV28 - CASRSSSDEQFF TGTGCCAGCAGGTCTAGCTCCGACGAGCAGTTCTTC
- TRBJ2-1 TRBV28 - CASSFSPWQNNEQFF TGTGCCAGCAGTTTCTCTCCGTGGCAGAACAATGAGCAGTTCTTC
- TRBJ2-5 TRBV9 TRBD2 CASSVTWGGETQYF TGTGCCAGCAGCGTAACCTGGGGGGGAGAGACCCAGTACTTC
- TRBJ2-1 TRBV28 TRBD2 CASSFGLAGANEQFF TGTGCCAGCAGCTTCGGACTAGCGGGAGCTAATGAGCAGTTCTTC
- TRBJ1-2 TRBV2 - CASSLVIYGYTF TGTGCCAGCAGCCTAGTAATCTATGGCTACACCTTC
- TRBJ2-3 TRBV12-3/TRBV12-4 TRBD2 CASTNVKRGGQYF TGTGCCAGCACCAATGTTAAGCGGGGGGGCCAGTATTTT
- TRBJ2-3 TRBV6-2/TRBV6-3 TRBD1 CASKLGGGNTQYF TGTGCCAGCAAATTAGGGGGCGGTAACACGCAGTATTTT
few TRBJ2-1 TRBV20-1 - CSARDQGGEQFF TGCAGTGCTAGAGATCAGGGAGGTGAGCAGTTCTTC
few TRBJ1-1 TRBV9 - CASTTFPGRNTEAFF TGTGCCAGCACCACTTTTCCGGGACGGAACACTGAAGCTTTCTTT
few TRBJ2-5 TRBV7-2 TRBD2 CASSLAPAGGRETQYF TGTGCCAGCAGCTTAGCTCCAGCGGGGGGCAGGGAGACCCAGTACTTC
few TRBJ2-3 TRBV12-3/TRBV12-4 - CASSLTRRDTQYF TGTGCCAGCAGTCTAACGCGGCGGGATACGCAGTATTTT
few TRBJ2-7 TRBV29-1 - CSATPGYRATTEQYF TGCAGCGCGACGCCAGGGTATAGGGCTACTACGGAGCAGTACTTC
- TRBJ2-7 TRBV6-2/TRBV6-3 TRBD2 CASRHLPGLANEQYF TGTGCCAGCAGACACCTACCGGGACTAGCGAACGAGCAGTACTTC
few TRBJ1-1 TRBV14 - CASSPHRVLAEAFF TGTGCCAGCAGCCCACACAGGGTACTAGCTGAGGCTTTCTTT
few TRBJ1-2 TRBV7-2 TRBD1 CASRSIGTGEGYTF TGTGCCAGCAGGTCCATAGGGACAGGGGAAGGCTACACCTTC
few TRBJ1-5 TRBV20-1 - CSARQNNQPQHF TGCAGTGCCAGACAGAACAATCAGCCCCAGCATTTT
- TRBJ2-5 TRBV20-1 - CSARDVAGSQETQYF TGCAGTGCTAGAGATGTTGCGGGATCTCAAGAGACCCAGTACTTC
- TRBJ2-7 TRBV27 - CASSFLNGGNEQYF TGTGCCAGCAGTTTTCTCAATGGAGGGAACGAGCAGTACTTC
- TRBJ2-2 TRBV5-1 - CASSLAASNTGELFF TGCGCCAGCAGCTTGGCCGCTAGCAACACCGGGGAGCTGTTTTTT
- TRBJ1-5 TRBV27 TRBD1 CASRHSGTGLLRNQPQHF TGTGCCAGCAGGCATAGCGGGACAGGACTCCTTCGTAATCAGCCCCAGCATTTT
few TRBJ1-2 TRBV2 - CASSTEQNYGYTF TGTGCCAGCTCCACAGAACAGAACTATGGCTACACCTTC
few TRBJ2-1 TRBV5-1 TRBD2 CASSLGTSTYNEQFF TGCGCCAGCAGCTTGGGGACTAGCACCTACAATGAGCAGTTCTTC
- TRBJ2-7 TRBV29-1 TRBD2 CSVSQLAGGPGYEQYF TGCAGCGTTTCGCAACTAGCGGGAGGGCCTGGCTACGAGCAGTACTTC
- TRBJ2-3 TRBV2 TRBD2 CASSESPSGASTDTQYF TGTGCCAGCAGTGAGAGCCCTAGCGGGGCTAGCACAGATACGCAGTATTTT
- TRBJ2-5 TRBV6-2/TRBV6-3 TRBD2 CASRGLAVGAGETQYF TGTGCCAGCAGAGGACTAGCGGTTGGAGCGGGGGAGACCCAGTACTTC
few TRBJ1-1 TRBV6-2/TRBV6-3 - CASSPDPSEAFF TGTGCCAGCAGTCCTGACCCGTCTGAAGCTTTCTTT
- TRBJ2-1 TRBV29-1 - CSVGGQGDASSYNEQFF TGCAGCGTTGGAGGACAAGGGGACGCGAGCTCCTACAATGAGCAGTTCTTC
- TRBJ1-2 TRBV6-5 - CASSYFGTSNYGYTF TGTGCCAGCAGTTATTTCGGGACATCTAACTATGGCTACACCTTC
- TRBJ2-3 TRBV28 - CASSLGSGTGDTQYF TGTGCCAGCAGTCTAGGTTCGGGAACGGGAGATACGCAGTATTTT